In its sample, the clone carrying this T cell receptor (beta chain) was seen a few times. The entry originates in a study of CD8 T cells in ankylosing spondylitis. With molecular barcodes, quantitative 5'-RACE was used to make the TCR beta libraries. MiXCR was run by TCRdb on the 5' RACE reads, yielding one entry per CDR3 protein. The repertoire includes roughly 130,000 distinct CDR3 sequences, around 7% of them detected once, and 12% sits in the top ten. Sequencing used blood, either unsorted or a sorted T cell fraction (not recorded which). This TCR was recovered from a male donor with ankylosing spondylitis or in good health (not recorded which).

CDR3 DNA sequence: TGTGCCAGCAGCCTTGGACAGGGGGGCCTAATGAACACTGAAGCTTTCTTT. Protein: CASSLGQGGLMNTEAFF. The chain recombines TRBV7-6 with TRBJ1-1, with 10 bases that match TRBD1. V lost 5 bases, J lost 0 bases, and 9 bases stayed unmatched. This CDR3 spans 17 amino acids. The germline V gene has CDR1 SGHVS and CDR2 FNYEAQ.